This entry lists 27 T cell receptor beta chains sequenced from one sample in a study of T-cell memory formation after mild COVID-19. Using its own MiXCR run on the 5' RACE reads, TCRdb lists one record per CDR3 protein. The sample includes over 250,000 distinct CDR3 sequences, approximately 16% of them seen just once. The sample consisted of PBMCs or a T cell subset sorted from them (not recorded which). These receptors were obtained from a man aged 18 to 35 who had mild COVID-19 (a few samples of this study predate the infection). Cell type and time point are not known.

This clonotype was counted between two and nine times. This chain connects TRBV10-3 to TRBJ1-2; 9 bases agree with TRBD1. This CDR3 has 16 residues. Germline V gene data show CDR1 as ENHRY and CDR2 as SYGVKD. V lost 3 bases and J lost 7; bases outside the gene matches: 12. Written as DNA, the CDR3 is TGTGCCATCAGTGACGCTCGGGACAGGGTAGTAGGTGGCTACACCTTC. The encoded protein is CAISDARDRVVGGYTF.

V and J are TRBV5-1 and TRBJ1-1; no firm D call. V gave up 1 base and J gave up 3 bases, with 7 bases separating them. The CDR3 totals 13 residues. CDR1 and CDR2 (germline): SGHRS, YFSETQ. CDR3 residues: CASSLKADTEAFF. CDR3 DNA sequence: TGCGCCAGCAGCTTGAAAGCAGACACTGAAGCTTTCTTT.

This clonotype appeared a few times. J is TRBJ2-3 and V is TRBV4-1; TRBD1 aligns across 10 bases. From germline, CDR1 is MGHRA and CDR2 YSYEKL. The CDR3 length is 16 residues. The trim removed 5 bases at V and 2 bases at J, leaving 7 bases unmatched. The CDR3, as DNA: TGCGCCAGCAGCTGGCCGGGACAGGGGTACACAGATACGCAGTATTTT. Protein sequence: CASSWPGQGYTDTQYF.

Ten or more counts support this clonotype. The chain joins TRBV5-1 to TRBJ2-7; D is uncertain. This CDR3 is 13 amino acids long. From germline, CDR1 is SGHRS and CDR2 YFSETQ. V was clipped by 0 bases and J by 3 bases, with 7 bases between them. Here the CDR3 reads CASSLGTGYEQYF. CDR3 bases: TGCGCCAGCAGCTTGGGGACGGGCTACGAGCAGTACTTC. The whole variable domain, remainder taken from reference TRBV5-1 and TRBJ2-7, is KAGVTQTPRYLIKTRGQQVTLSCSPISGHRSVSWYQQTPGQGLQFLFEYFSETQRNKGNFPGRFSGRQFSNSRSEMNVSTLELGDSALYLCASSLGTGYEQYFGPGTRLTVT.

As to this clonotype: A much larger clone differs by one base, so this may be a read error. The chain is built from TRBV9 and TRBJ2-7; 9 positions match TRBD1. CDR3 length: 14 amino acids. V was clipped by 3 bases and J by 3 bases; unmatched bases: 4. Germline loops: CDR1 SGDLS, CDR2 YYNGEE. In nucleotides, the CDR3 is TGTGCCAGCAGCGCAGGGACAGGGTACTACGAGCAGTACTTC. This gives the protein CASSAGTGYYEQYF.

This chain connects TRBV28 to TRBJ1-2; D unresolved. Trimming took off 3 bases at V and 5 bases at J, with 4 bases between the two ends. The CDR3 has 11 residues. CDR1 MDHEN and CDR2 SYDVKM come from the germline V gene. The CDR3 region has the DNA TGTGCCAGCAGTTTCCCATATGGCTACACCTTC. Translating gives CASSFPYGYTF.

This clonotype was seen a handful of times. The chain carries TRBV5-6 and TRBJ2-1; TRBD2 agrees at 10 bases. The germline gives CDR1 SGHDT, CDR2 YYEEEE. The CDR3 is 20 amino acids. Trimming at V came to 3 bases and at J to 1 base, leaving 16 bases not matched to a gene. CDR3 region: CASSSMFGGSGGPSYNEQFF. CDR3 bases: TGTGCCAGCAGCTCGATGTTCGGCGGTAGCGGGGGGCCTTCCTACAATGAGCAGTTCTTC.

This clonotype was detected a few times. The rearrangement uses TRBV6-2 or TRBV6-3 and TRBJ2-7; tentative D call: TRBD1 (6 bases). The V end was cut by 6 bases, the J end by 3 bases, with 9 bases between. Germline CDR1 reads MNHEY; CDR2 reads SVGEGT. CDR3 size: 12 residues. CDR3 DNA sequence: TGTGCCAGCAGAGGGACACACTACGAGCAGTACTTC. Its protein is CASRGTHYEQYF.

This clonotype was counted a single time. CDR3 DNA: TGTGCCAGCAGCCAGGGGATTGCAGGGGGAATCGCGCAGTACGTC. This sequence encodes CASSQGIAGGIAQYV. The rearrangement uses TRBV3-1 and TRBJ2-7; 7 bases agree with TRBD1. J lost 9 bases, V lost 3 bases, and 14 bases had no gene match. This CDR3 has 15 residues. Germline-derived CDR1 and CDR2 are LGHDT and YNNKEL (reference sequence).

This clonotype was seen more than once but under ten times. The J gene is TRBJ2-7, the V gene TRBV4-3, with a tentative D call TRBD1 (5 bases). V was pared by 0 bases and J by 6 bases, with 15 bases between. Germline-derived CDR1 and CDR2 are LGHNA and YSLEER. The CDR3 has 15 residues. CDR3 amino acids: CASSQDGGRGGEQYF. In DNA, the CDR3 is TGCGCCAGCAGCCAAGATGGTGGTAGGGGTGGCGAGCAGTACTTC.

This clonotype was recorded a few times. This rearrangement joins TRBV4-2 to TRBJ1-6; 9 bases line up with TRBD1. CDR3 size: 15 residues. Germline loops: CDR1 LGHNA, CDR2 YNFKEQ. V gave up 0 bases and J gave up 10 bases; unmatched junction bases: 4. CDR3 nucleotides: TGTGCCAGCAGCCAAGAACAGGGGGCTGGATCACCCCTCCACTTT. This gives the protein CASSQEQGAGSPLHF.

This clonotype showed up just a few times. The rearrangement links TRBV5-1 to TRBJ1-2; perhaps TRBD1 as D (6 bases). From germline, CDR1 is SGHRS and CDR2 YFSETQ. Trimming cost V 0 bases and J 9 bases, with 12 bases left between them. This CDR3 has 13 amino acids. The CDR3 nucleotides read TGCGCCAGCAGCTTGGCACAGGGCCTTCGCTACACCTTC. It encodes CASSLAQGLRYTF.

The chain combines TRBV11-2 with TRBJ1-1; 7 bases align to TRBD1. This CDR3 has 15 residues. The trim removed 5 bases at V and 0 bases at J, leaving 6 bases unmatched. Germline V lookup: CDR1 SGHAT, CDR2 FQNNGV. CDR3 nucleotides: TGTGCCAGCAGCGGACAGGCGCAACTGAACACTGAAGCTTTCTTT. Translation gives CASSGQAQLNTEAFF. Full variable domain (rest looked up from reference TRBV11-2 and TRBJ1-1): EAGVAQSPRYKIIEKRQSVAFWCNPISGHATLYWYQQILGQGPKLLIQFQNNGVVDDSQLPKDRFSAERLKGVDSTLKIQPAKLEDSAVYLCASSGQAQLNTEAFFGQGTRLTVV.

This clonotype was seen a few times. The chain couples TRBV20-1 to TRBJ1-2; tentatively, D is TRBD1 (5 bases). Germline V gene sequence: CDR1 DFQATT, CDR2 SNEGSKA (reference sequence). This CDR3 comprises 13 residues. V was trimmed by 3 bases and J by 4 bases, leaving 12 bases between them. The CDR3 nucleotides read TGCAGTGCTAGTTTCCCCGGGGGCTATGGCTACACCTTC. Its protein product is CSASFPGGYGYTF.

There are a few counts of this clonotype. The rearrangement links TRBV5-6 to TRBJ1-5; tentative D call: TRBD1 (6 bases). The V and J ends lost 4 bases and 1 base respectively, with 18 bases between them. Germline CDR1 is SGHDT and CDR2 is YYEEEE. The CDR3 spans 17 residues. The CDR3 nucleotides read TGTGCCAGCAGCCTAAGACCCAGGGGTGGAAGCAATCAGCCCCAGCATTTT. Protein sequence: CASSLRPRGGSNQPQHF. Based on the CDR3 plus reference TRBV5-6 and TRBJ1-5, the full variable domain is DAGVTQSPTHLIKTRGQQVTLRCSPKSGHDTVSWYQQALGQGPQFIFQYYEEEERQRGNFPDRFSGHQFPNYSSELNVNALLLGDSALYLCASSLRPRGGSNQPQHFGDGTRLSIL.

This clonotype has just a few counts. The V and J genes are TRBV12-3 or TRBV12-4 and TRBJ2-2; D is unresolved. V was pared by 6 bases and J by 4 bases, with 15 bases between. This CDR3 has 15 amino acids. CDR3 region: CASSQTTLVTGELFF. The DNA for the CDR3 is TGTGCCAGCAGCCAGACAACCTTGGTCACCGGGGAGCTGTTTTTT.

In this sample, this clonotype turned up many times. The V and J genes are TRBV12-3 or TRBV12-4 and TRBJ2-3, with D maybe TRBD1 (5 bases). With 7 bases removed from V and 2 bases from J, the gap between germline ends came to 13 bases. The CDR3 loop spans 14 amino acids. CDR3 loop: CASNPTDSTDTQYF. As DNA, the CDR3 is TGTGCCAGCAACCCGACAGATTCCACAGATACGCAGTATTTT.

This clonotype was counted between two and nine times. This sequence joins TRBV7-2 and TRBJ2-1; D is undetermined. The ends were cut back, 4 bases at V and 7 bases at J, with 17 bases in the middle. The CDR3 has 15 residues. Looked up from germline, CDR1 is SGHTA and CDR2 is FQGNSA. The CDR3 DNA sequence: TGTGCCAGCAGCTCACACCCGGCCGCAGATAATGAGCAGTTCTTC. Encoded protein: CASSSHPAADNEQFF.

This clonotype was detected a few times. This chain joins TRBV4-3 and TRBJ1-2, with D possibly TRBD1 on 6 matching bases. The CDR3 extends over 13 amino acids. Trimming took off 2 bases at V and 8 bases at J, with 12 bases between the two ends. Germline CDR1 is LGHNA and CDR2 is YSLEER. The CDR3 DNA reads as TGCGCCAGCAGCCAACAGGGGTTCAACGGCTACACCTTC. Translation: CASSQQGFNGYTF.

The rearrangement uses TRBV1 and TRBJ2-5. TRBV1 is listed as a pseudogene. The CDR3 contains 14 residues. CDR3 in amino acids: CTSSQVGVQETQYF. The CDR3, as DNA: TGCACCAGCAGCCAAGTGGGTGTCCAAGAGACCCAGTACTTC.

The chain uses TRBV9 and TRBJ2-5; D might be TRBD2 (7 bases). Per the germline V gene, CDR1 is SGDLS and CDR2 is YYNGEE. Trimming removed 4 bases from V and 1 base from J, with 17 bases in between. This CDR3 comprises 16 residues. Written as DNA, the CDR3 is TGTGCCAGCAGCCCGAGGGGGGGGACTCTCCAAGAGACCCAGTACTTC. This encodes CASSPRGGTLQETQYF.

The chain is built from TRBV2 and TRBJ1-1; D is perhaps TRBD1 (5 bases). The CDR3 runs to 13 residues. V was shortened by 2 bases and J by 11 bases, with 15 bases between the two germline ends. CDR1 and CDR2 from the germline V gene are SNHLY and FYNNEI. CDR3 residues: CASSEQGLRRAFF. The DNA for the CDR3 is TGTGCCAGCAGTGAACAGGGTTTGCGTCGGGCTTTCTTT.

This clonotype was counted at least ten times. The chain employs TRBV5-1 and TRBJ2-3; D call uncertain. The CDR3 covers 14 residues. Trimming removed 0 bases at V and 2 bases at J, with 7 bases between. The V gene's germline CDR1 is SGHRS and CDR2 YFSETQ. CDR3 amino acids: CASSLGRTTDTQYF. The CDR3 bases are TGCGCCAGCAGCTTGGGGCGAACCACAGATACGCAGTATTTT.

In this sample, this clonotype turned up a few times. The V and J genes are TRBV29-1 and TRBJ2-3; 8 bases match TRBD2. After removal of 4 bases from V and 0 bases from J, the junction contained 6 bases not matched to a gene. CDR3 size: 15 residues. Germline V gene sequence: CDR1 SQVTM, CDR2 ANQGSEA. CDR3 region: CSVGIAGQSTDTQYF. The CDR3 DNA reads TGCAGCGTTGGGATAGCGGGGCAAAGCACAGATACGCAGTATTTT.

V and J are TRBV5-1 and TRBJ1-1, with a tentative D call TRBD1 (5 bases). With 3 bases removed from V and 7 bases from J, the gap between germline ends came to 13 bases. CDR1 and CDR2 (germline): SGHRS, YFSETQ. The CDR3 consists of 13 residues. The CDR3 nucleotides are TGCGCCAGCAGCTGGGGGACTGTTAATGAAGCTTTCTTT. It translates to CASSWGTVNEAFF. Full variable domain (rest looked up from reference TRBV5-1 and TRBJ1-1): KAGVTQTPRYLIKTRGQQVTLSCSPISGHRSVSWYQQTPGQGLQFLFEYFSETQRNKGNFPGRFSGRQFSNSRSEMNVSTLELGDSALYLCASSWGTVNEAFFGQGTRLTVV.

This clonotype was seen repeatedly, ten times or more. The genes are TRBV29-1 and TRBJ2-7; TRBD1 aligns across 9 bases. The CDR3 length is 14 residues. J was trimmed by 7 bases and V by 6 bases; bases with no gene match: 13. The germline gives CDR1 SQVTM, CDR2 ANQGSEA. The CDR3 protein is CSVATQGAVGEQYF. The CDR3 DNA reads as TGCAGCGTCGCAACACAGGGGGCGGTGGGAGAGCAGTACTTC.

The V call is TRBV20-1, the J call TRBJ2-5; the D gene is possibly TRBD1 (6 bases). The CDR3 has 14 amino acids. V was trimmed by 2 bases and J by 3 bases, leaving 13 bases between them. CDR1 is DFQATT and CDR2 is SNEGSKA in the germline V gene (reference sequence). The CDR3 nucleotides are TGCAGTGCTAGACTCAGGGGCGGAAAAGAGACCCAGTACTTC. Its translation: CSARLRGGKETQYF.